This section outlines one TCR beta chain sequence together with its context. Its antigen is unknown. V was clipped by 5 bases and J by 5 bases, with 16 bases between them. CDR1 and CDR2 from the germline V gene are MNHEY and SVGAGI. The CDR3 extends over 14 amino acids. These data belong to a study of blood T cells in healthy people across ages. Study findings and constraints: Per-million-T-cell TCR beta diversity fell roughly linearly with age. Conclusively comparing naive with antigen-experienced cells was impossible with unsorted PBMCs.

A second roughly 6 to 11 cycle PCR used barcoded and J-beta primers. TCRdb processed the 5' RACE reads anew with MiXCR; each CDR3 protein has one entry. The sample consists of over 1,500,000 distinct CDR3 sequences, roughly 52% of them appearing once. The source of this sequence is a woman aged 40 to 50 in good health. The chain employs TRBV6-5 and TRBJ2-7, with D possibly matching TRBD2 (6 bases). Material for sequencing was blood. CDR3 loop: CASSGRGWGDEQYF. The CDR3 DNA reads TGTGCCAGCAGTGGCCGGGGGTGGGGCGACGAGCAGTACTTC.